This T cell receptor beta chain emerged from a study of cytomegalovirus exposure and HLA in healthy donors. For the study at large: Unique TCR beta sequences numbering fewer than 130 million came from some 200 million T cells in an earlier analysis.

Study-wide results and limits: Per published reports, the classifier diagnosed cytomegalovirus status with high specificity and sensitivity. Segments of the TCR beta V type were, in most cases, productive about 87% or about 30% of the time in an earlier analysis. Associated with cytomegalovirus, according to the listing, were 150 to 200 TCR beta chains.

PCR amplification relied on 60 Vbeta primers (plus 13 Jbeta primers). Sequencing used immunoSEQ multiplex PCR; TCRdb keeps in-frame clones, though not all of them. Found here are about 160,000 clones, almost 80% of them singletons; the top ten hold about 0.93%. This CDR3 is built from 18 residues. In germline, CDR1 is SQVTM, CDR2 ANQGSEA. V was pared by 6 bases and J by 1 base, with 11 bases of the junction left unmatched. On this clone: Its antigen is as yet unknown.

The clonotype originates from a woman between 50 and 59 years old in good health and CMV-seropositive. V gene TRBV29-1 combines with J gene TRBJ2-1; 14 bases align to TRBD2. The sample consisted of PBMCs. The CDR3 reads CSVGTSGRRPGSYNEQFF. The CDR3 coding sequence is TGCAGCGTGGGGACTAGCGGGAGAAGACCTGGGTCCTACAATGAGCAGTTCTTC.